The clone carrying this T cell receptor beta chain appeared a few times. This entry is derived from a study of T-cell reconstitution after alpha-beta-depleted transplantation in children. Unique molecular identifiers featured in how the TCRbeta library was prepared. One entry per CDR3 protein results from TCRdb running MiXCR on the PCR reads. The sample lists about 540,000 distinct CDR3 sequences, approximately 20% occurring once. V shed 4 bases and J shed 7 bases, with 18 bases lying between them. Looked up from germline, CDR1 is SGHKS and CDR2 is YYEKEE (reference sequence). CDR3 length: 15 amino acids.

The rearrangement links TRBV5-5 to TRBJ2-1; no clear D. The specimen was PBMCs from the stem cell graft donor, collected from the stem cell graft. This TCR came from a human donor who donated a stem cell graft to a child with acute lymphoblastic leukemia. The CDR3 DNA reads TGTGCCAGCAGCACCGGGCCGATCGGCCGAAATGAGCAGTTCTTC. As protein: CASSTGPIGRNEQFF.